This T cell receptor (beta chain) was identified during a study of T-cell memory formation after mild COVID-19. Across the whole study: TCR clusters were mostly donor specific.

As concerns this clonotype: Antigen unknown.

Using its own MiXCR run on the 5' RACE reads, TCRdb lists one record per CDR3 protein. The repertoire consists of 300,000 to 400,000 distinct CDR3 sequences, with under 25% occurring once and the leading ten covering around 13%. Trimming at V came to 2 bases and at J to 7 bases, leaving 3 bases not matched to a gene. The CDR3 consists of 14 residues. Germline-derived CDR1 and CDR2 are SGHRS and YFSETQ. Study-level findings and limits: From day 15 to 85, contracting clones were balanced between CD4 and CD8, whereas later expanders leaned toward CD4+.

The chain links TRBV5-1 to TRBJ2-1, with 10 bases identical to TRBD2. Sequencing used PBMCs or a T cell subset sorted from them (not recorded which). The clonotype was recovered from an adult woman who had mild COVID-19 (a few samples of this study predate the infection). Cell type and time point are not known. The CDR3 sequence: CASSLLAGTNEQFF. In DNA form, the CDR3 reads TGCGCCAGCAGCTTACTAGCGGGAACGAATGAGCAGTTCTTC.